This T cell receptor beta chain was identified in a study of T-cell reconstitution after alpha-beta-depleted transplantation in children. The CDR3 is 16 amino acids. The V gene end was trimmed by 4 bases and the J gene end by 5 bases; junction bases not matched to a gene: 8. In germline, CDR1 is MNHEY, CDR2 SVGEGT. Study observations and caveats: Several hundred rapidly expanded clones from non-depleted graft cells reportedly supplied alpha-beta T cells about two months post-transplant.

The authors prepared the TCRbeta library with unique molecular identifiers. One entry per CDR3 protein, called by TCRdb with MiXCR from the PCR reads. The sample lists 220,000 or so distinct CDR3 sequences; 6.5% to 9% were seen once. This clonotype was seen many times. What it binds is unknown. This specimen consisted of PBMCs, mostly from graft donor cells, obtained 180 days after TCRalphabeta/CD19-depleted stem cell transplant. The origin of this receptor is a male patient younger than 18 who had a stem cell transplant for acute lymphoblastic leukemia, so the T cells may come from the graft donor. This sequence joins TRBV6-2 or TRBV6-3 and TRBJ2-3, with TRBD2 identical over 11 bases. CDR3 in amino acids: CASSLRGTSGGDTQYF. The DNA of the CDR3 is TGTGCCAGCAGTTTACGAGGGACTAGCGGAGGAGATACGCAGTATTTT.